Following are 22 T cell receptor beta chains from one sample sequenced in a study of cytomegalovirus exposure and HLA in healthy donors. In the PCR, 60 Vbeta and 13 Jbeta primers were used. Using immunoSEQ multiplex PCR, the repertoire was profiled, and TCRdb retains in-frame clones only, with some absent. This table has some 90,000 clones, 82% appearing once. The sequenced sample was PBMCs. The source is a man aged 45-65 years in good health and CMV-seronegative.

The chain combines TRBV27 with TRBJ2-2; tentatively, D is TRBD2 (6 bases). V shed 3 bases and J shed 6 bases, with 14 bases lying between them. The CDR3 extends over 15 amino acids. CDR1 and CDR2 (germline): MNHEY, SMNVEV (reference sequence). This chain's CDR3 is CASSLGGRRAGELFF. The CDR3 coding sequence is TGTGCCAGCAGTTTGGGGGGACGCAGAGCCGGGGAGCTGTTTTTT.

The count of this clone is one. This chain joins TRBV11-2 and TRBJ1-1; D unclear. V was shortened by 4 bases and J by 5 bases, with 11 bases between the two germline ends. This CDR3 region has 13 residues. Germline-derived CDR1 and CDR2 are SGHAT and FQNNGV. The DNA of the CDR3 is TGTGCCAGCAGCTCCCTGGGGAGAACTGAAGCTTTCTTT. It is translated as CASSSLGRTEAFF.

The chain combines TRBV4-2 with TRBJ2-3; TRBD2 matches at 10 bases. This CDR3 has 16 amino acids. Unmatched junction bases numbered 4, after V lost 0 bases and J lost 4 bases. Looked up from germline, CDR1 is LGHNA and CDR2 is YNFKEQ. The CDR3 is CASSQDPGLAADTQYF. The CDR3 nucleotides read TGTGCCAGCAGCCAAGATCCAGGACTAGCGGCAGATACGCAGTATTTT.

This clone has ten or more counts. The chain joins TRBV2 to TRBJ2-1; 7 bases align to TRBD1. Germline CDR1 SNHLY, CDR2 FYNNEI. The ends lost 7 bases at V and 2 bases at J; junction bases unmatched: 11. The CDR3 covers 16 residues. The CDR3 DNA is TGTGCCAGCAATCACCAGGGGGAAGGGACCTACAATGAGCAGTTCTTC. Residues: CASNHQGEGTYNEQFF.

The genes are TRBV4-3 and TRBJ2-1, with D possibly matching TRBD2 (6 bases). CDR3 length equals 12 residues. CDR1 is LGHNA and CDR2 is YSLEER in the germline V gene. V dropped 4 bases and J dropped 5 bases, with 6 bases sitting between them. The CDR3 DNA is TGCGCCAGCAGCCGGGGGGACAATGAGCAGTTCTTC. It is translated as CASSRGDNEQFF.

The rearrangement links TRBV18 to TRBJ1-4; tentative D call: TRBD1 (6 bases). The CDR3 contains 15 residues. Germline V gene sequence: CDR1 KGHSH, CDR2 LQKENI. V was clipped by 1 base and J by 4 bases, with 10 bases between them. CDR3 sequence: CASSPLARGNEKLFF. The DNA of the CDR3 is TGTGCCAGCTCACCACTTGCCAGGGGTAATGAAAAACTGTTTTTT.

This chain connects TRBV2 to TRBJ2-2; maybe TRBD1 (6 bases). Trimming stripped 5 bases from V and 1 base from J, with 14 bases between. Germline CDR1 SNHLY, CDR2 FYNNEI. CDR3 length equals 16 residues. The CDR3 coding sequence is TGTGCCAGCAGTCGCCCGACAGGACTGAACACCGGGGAGCTGTTTTTT. It codes for CASSRPTGLNTGELFF.

In its sample, this clone was seen once. The chain couples TRBV5-1 to TRBJ2-2; 11 bases map to TRBD1. Germline V gene sequence: CDR1 SGHRS, CDR2 YFSETQ. This CDR3 contains 16 residues. V was clipped by 3 bases and J by 1 base; unmatched bases: 2. CDR3 bases: TGCGCCAGCAGCTCGGACAGGGGGCAGAACACCGGGGAGCTGTTTTTT. It yields the protein CASSSDRGQNTGELFF.

For this clone: Mismatch with germline at one junction end may stem from a read error. V is TRBV5-1 and J is TRBJ1-5; D ambiguous. Germline CDR1 is SGHRS and CDR2 is YFSETQ. CDR3 length: 16 residues. CDR3 sequence: CASSLDGVLGNRPQHF. The CDR3 nucleotides read TGCGCCAGCAGCTTGGACGGGGTCCTCGGCAATCGGCCCCAGCATTTT.

V usage is TRBV9 and J usage is TRBJ2-5, with a weak D call TRBD1 (7 bases). The germline CDR1 and CDR2 sequences are SGDLS and YYNGEE. CDR3 size: 12 residues. V lost 1 base and J lost 10, with 11 bases in between. The CDR3 region is CASSVQGGNQYF. DNA for the CDR3: TGTGCCAGCAGCGTACAGGGGGGTAACCAGTACTTC.

The chain is built from TRBV30 and TRBJ2-1; no firm D call. This CDR3 is 15 amino acids long. Trimming cost V 0 bases and J 0 bases, with 9 bases left between them. From germline, CDR1 is GTSNPN and CDR2 SVGIG (reference sequence). The CDR3 sequence: CAWSVPPSSYNEQFF. The CDR3 nucleotides are TGTGCCTGGAGTGTACCGCCCAGCTCCTACAATGAGCAGTTCTTC.

The chain links TRBV5-5 to TRBJ1-3, with D unclear. Germline values: CDR1 SGHKS, CDR2 YYEKEE (reference sequence). The CDR3 sequence is 17 residues long. V was cut by 0 bases and J by 1 base, with 14 bases left in between. CDR3 nucleotide sequence: TGTGCCAGCAGCTTGGCCGGCAGGCCGTCTTCTGGAAACACCATATATTTT. This encodes CASSLAGRPSSGNTIYF.

The rearrangement uses TRBV7-9 and TRBJ1-1; 7 bases are a match to TRBD1. The CDR3 is 14 amino acids. After removal of 3 bases from V and 1 base from J, the junction contained 2 bases not matched to a gene. Germline V gene data show CDR1 as SEHNR and CDR2 as FQNEAQ (reference sequence). CDR3 loop: CASSLQGENTEAFF. In DNA form, the CDR3 reads TGTGCCAGCAGCTTGCAGGGGGAGAACACTGAAGCTTTCTTT.

Comment on this clone: Distinct nucleotide sequences in the sample also encode this CDR3. The rearrangement joins TRBV18 to TRBJ2-6; TRBD1 aligns across 7 bases. The germline CDR1 and CDR2 sequences are KGHSH and LQKENI. CDR3 size: 20 residues. V shed 3 bases and J 0 bases; nucleotides not matched to a gene: 14. CDR3 in amino acids: CASSPGPRPGQSSGANVLTF. In nucleotides, the CDR3 is TGTGCCAGCTCACCGGGCCCGCGGCCGGGACAGAGCTCTGGGGCCAACGTCCTGACTTTC.

The chain carries TRBV7-8 and TRBJ2-7, with D possibly TRBD2 on 5 matching bases. Germline CDR1 is SGHVS and CDR2 is FQNEAQ. V was trimmed by 3 bases and J by 0 bases, leaving 9 bases between them. The CDR3 has 14 amino acids. CDR3: CASSFLADSYEQYF. The CDR3 DNA follows: TGTGCCAGCAGCTTTCTAGCAGACTCCTACGAGCAGTACTTC.

The chain employs TRBV29-1 and TRBJ2-1; D is unclear. Germline assignment: CDR1 SQVTM and CDR2 ANQGSEA. The CDR3 has 14 amino acids. V was pared by 3 bases and J by 3 bases, with 12 bases between. The CDR3, as DNA: TGCAGCGTTGACAGGCCACCCCTCTACAATGAGCAGTTCTTC. This gives the protein CSVDRPPLYNEQFF.

The chain recombines TRBV2 with TRBJ2-5; D ambiguous. The J call may be incorrect, as the DNA end agrees better with TRBJ2-7. This CDR3 region has 10 residues. In germline, CDR1 is SNHLY, CDR2 FYNNEI. The CDR3 coding sequence is TGTGCCAGCAGGCTCTACGAGCAGTACTTC. It yields the protein CASRLYEQYF.

The chain recombines TRBV6-1 with TRBJ2-1, with 13 positions matching TRBD2. V lost 3 bases and J lost 7; bases outside the gene matches: 9. Germline assignment: CDR1 MNHNS and CDR2 SASEGT. CDR3 length: 17 amino acids. The CDR3 loop is CASSEGTSGKGWNEQFF. The CDR3, as DNA: TGTGCCAGCAGTGAGGGGACTAGCGGGAAGGGGTGGAATGAGCAGTTCTTC.

This clone was counted only a few times. The chain uses TRBV29-1 and TRBJ2-7; the match to TRBD1 covers 9 bases. The germline V gene has CDR1 SQVTM and CDR2 ANQGSEA. V shed 4 bases, J shed 4 bases, and the junction held 8 bases outside the gene matches. The CDR3 runs to 14 residues. CDR3 protein: CSVVTGGSSYEQYF. The CDR3 nucleotides are TGCAGCGTTGTAACAGGGGGCTCTTCATACGAGCAGTACTTC.

The chain is built from TRBV2 and TRBJ2-7; 8 bases align to TRBD1. Trimming cost V 6 bases and J 4 bases; bases outside gene matches: 5. This CDR3 spans 13 amino acids. The V gene's germline CDR1 is SNHLY and CDR2 FYNNEI. Here the CDR3 reads CASRGTGTYEQYF. Here the CDR3 DNA reads TGTGCCAGCAGGGGGACAGGCACGTACGAGCAGTACTTC.

V gene TRBV11-2 combines with J gene TRBJ2-1, with D tentatively TRBD1 (7 bases). V was trimmed by 3 bases and J by 4 bases, leaving 13 bases between them. Germline CDR1 and CDR2: SGHAT and FQNNGV. CDR3 size: 15 residues. This CDR3 is CASSFGQEGYNEQFF. In DNA, the CDR3 is TGTGCCAGCAGCTTCGGACAGGAGGGGTACAATGAGCAGTTCTTC.

The rearrangement uses TRBV5-1 and TRBJ1-1; the match to TRBD1 covers 8 bases. The CDR3 contains 15 residues. Per the germline V gene, CDR1 is SGHRS and CDR2 is YFSETQ. Losses at the gene ends were 4 bases for V and 1 base for J; bases not matched to a gene: 6. DNA for the CDR3: TGCGCCAGCAGCGCTAGACAGGGGCGGAACACTGAAGCTTTCTTT. It codes for CASSARQGRNTEAFF.